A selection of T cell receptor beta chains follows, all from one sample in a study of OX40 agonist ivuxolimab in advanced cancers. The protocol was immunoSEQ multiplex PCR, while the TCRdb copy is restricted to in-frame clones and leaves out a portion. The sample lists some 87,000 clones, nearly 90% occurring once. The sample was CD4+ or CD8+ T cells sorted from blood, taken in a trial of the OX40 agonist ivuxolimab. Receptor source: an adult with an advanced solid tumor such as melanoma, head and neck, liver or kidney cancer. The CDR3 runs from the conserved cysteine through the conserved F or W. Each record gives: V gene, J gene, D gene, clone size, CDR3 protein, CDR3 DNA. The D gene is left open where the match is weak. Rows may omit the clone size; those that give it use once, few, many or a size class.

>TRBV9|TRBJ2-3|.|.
CASSVDGTDTQYF
TGTGCCAGCAGCGTAGATGGCACAGATACGCAGTATTTT
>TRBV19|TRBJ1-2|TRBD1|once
CASSTLGDRVHYGYTF
TGTGCCAGTAGTACCCTGGGGGACAGGGTTCACTATGGCTACACCTTC
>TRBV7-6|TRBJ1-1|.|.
CASSPTRTTAKAFF
TGTGCCAGCAGCCCGACCCGGACGACGGCTAAAGCTTTCTTT
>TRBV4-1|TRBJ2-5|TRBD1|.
CASSHPDREVQTQYF
TGCGCCAGCAGCCACCCGGACAGGGAGGTACAGACCCAGTACTTC
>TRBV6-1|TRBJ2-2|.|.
CASSESVNTGELFF
TGTGCCAGCAGTGAGAGCGTCAACACCGGGGAGCTGTTTTTT
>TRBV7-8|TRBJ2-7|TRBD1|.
CASSFRWDRRSPYEQYF
TGTGCCAGCAGCTTCCGCTGGGACAGGCGTTCTCCCTACGAGCAGTACTTC
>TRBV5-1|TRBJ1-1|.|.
CASTSPTVNTEAFF
TGCGCCAGTACTAGCCCGACAGTGAACACTGAAGCTTTCTTT
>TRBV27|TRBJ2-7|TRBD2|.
CASSPAGVSLYSYEQYF
TGTGCCAGCAGCCCAGCGGGGGTTAGCCTTTACTCCTACGAGCAGTACTTC
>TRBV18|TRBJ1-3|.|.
CASSGSSGNTIYF
TGTGCCAGCTCAGGGTCTTCTGGAAACACCATATATTTT
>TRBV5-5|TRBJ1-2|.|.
CASSLDPGPGGYTF
TGTGCCAGCAGCTTGGACCCGGGGCCGGGAGGCTACACCTTC
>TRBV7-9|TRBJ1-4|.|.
CASSQFLDGNEKLFF
TGTGCCAGCAGCCAATTCCTGGACGGTAATGAAAAACTGTTTTTT
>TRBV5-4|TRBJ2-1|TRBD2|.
CASSSKTSGDNEQFF
TGTGCCAGCAGTTCTAAGACTAGCGGAGACAATGAGCAGTTCTTC
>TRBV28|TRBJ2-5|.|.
CASSLSTGFEETQYF
TGTGCCAGCAGTTTATCTACAGGGTTTGAAGAGACCCAGTACTTC
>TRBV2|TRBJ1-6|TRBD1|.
CASSGTGMASPLHF
TGTGCCAGCAGCGGGACAGGGATGGCTTCACCCCTCCACTTT
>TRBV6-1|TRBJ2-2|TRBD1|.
CASSKTGVGELFF
TGTGCCAGCAGTAAAACAGGGGTCGGGGAGCTGTTTTTT